Listed here is a single TCR beta chain. The antigen is undetermined. Germline CDR1 KGHSH, CDR2 LQKENI. Trimming took off 4 bases at V and 1 base at J, with 16 bases between the two ends. The CDR3 sequence is 16 residues long. TCR beta libraries were prepared from cDNA with unique molecular identifiers. Via MiXCR, TCRdb re-called the PCR reads, giving one row per CDR3 protein. Of about 800,000 distinct CDR3 sequences in the sample, around 27% were seen once. This entry comes from a study of post-analysis software for immune sequencing data. Points from the study as a whole: Patients used about 5 TRBV segments, including TRBV5-6, TRBV5-1 and TRBV20-1, more often than controls. Those samples that were prepared in the same batch co-clustered strongly by F measure. Comparison with controls showed significantly lower normalized Chao1 diversity in multiple sclerosis patients.

The TCR comes from a girl between 5 and 17 years old with multiple sclerosis. This chain uses TRBV18 with TRBJ1-1; a possible D gene is TRBD1 (5 bases). The source material was blood. The CDR3 loop is CASSLGGGHPNTEAFF. In DNA form, the CDR3 reads TGTGCCAGCTCACTGGGGGGAGGACACCCGAACACTGAAGCTTTCTTT. Full variable domain (remainder filled in from reference TRBV18 and TRBJ1-1): NAGVMQNPRHLVRRRGQEARLRCSPMKGHSHVYWYRQLPEEGLKFMVYLQKENIIDESGMPKERFSAEFPKEGPSILRIQQVVRGDSAAYFCASSLGGGHPNTEAFFGQGTRLTVV.